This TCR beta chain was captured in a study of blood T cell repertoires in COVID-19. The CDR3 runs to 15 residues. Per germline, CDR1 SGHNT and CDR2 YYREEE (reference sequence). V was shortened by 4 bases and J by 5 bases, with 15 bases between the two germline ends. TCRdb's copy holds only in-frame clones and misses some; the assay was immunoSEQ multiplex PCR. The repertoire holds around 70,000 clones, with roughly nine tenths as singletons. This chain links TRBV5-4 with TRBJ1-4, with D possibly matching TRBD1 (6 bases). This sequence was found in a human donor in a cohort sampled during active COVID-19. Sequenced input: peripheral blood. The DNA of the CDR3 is TGTGCCAGCAGCCTAACTGGGCAGGGGAATGAAAAACTGTTTTTT. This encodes CASSLTGQGNEKLFF. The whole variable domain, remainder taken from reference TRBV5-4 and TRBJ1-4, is ETGVTQSPTHLIKTRGQQVTLRCSSQSGHNTVSWYQQALGQGPQFIFQYYREEENGRGNFPPRFSGLQFPNYSSELNVNALELDDSALYLCASSLTGQGNEKLFFGSGTQLSVL.